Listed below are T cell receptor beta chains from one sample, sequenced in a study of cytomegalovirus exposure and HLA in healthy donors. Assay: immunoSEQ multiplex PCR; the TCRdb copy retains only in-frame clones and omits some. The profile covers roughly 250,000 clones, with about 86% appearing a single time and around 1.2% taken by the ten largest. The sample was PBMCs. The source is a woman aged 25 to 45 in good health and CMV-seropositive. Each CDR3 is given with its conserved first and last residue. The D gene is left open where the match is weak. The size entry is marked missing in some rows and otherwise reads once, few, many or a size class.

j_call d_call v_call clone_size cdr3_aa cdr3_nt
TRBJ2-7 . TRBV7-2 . CASSSTGSDYEQYF TGTGCCAGCAGTTCGACCGGGAGTGACTACGAGCAGTACTTC
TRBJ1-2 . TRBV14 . CASSQDLSNGYTF TGTGCCAGCAGCCAAGATCTTAGCAATGGCTACACCTTC
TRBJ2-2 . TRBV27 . CASSLGGHGELFF TGTGCCAGCAGTTTGGGAGGACACGGGGAGCTGTTTTTT
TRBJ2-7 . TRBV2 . CASNDQSLSTSTYEQYF TGTGCCAGCAATGATCAGAGCCTGTCGACTAGTACCTACGAGCAGTACTTC
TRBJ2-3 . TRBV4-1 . CASSQPLRGSTQYF TGCGCCAGCAGCCAACCTTTACGAGGGAGTACGCAGTATTTT
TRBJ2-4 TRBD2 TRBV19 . CASRPGSGGNIQYF TGTGCCAGTAGACCCGGGAGCGGGGGGAACATTCAGTACTTC
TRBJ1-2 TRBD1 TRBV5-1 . CASRRDRGDYGYTF TGCGCCAGCAGGAGGGACAGGGGGGACTATGGCTACACCTTC
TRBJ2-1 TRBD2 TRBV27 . CASSLSGLVGEFF TGTGCCAGCAGTTTATCGGGACTAGTCGGAGAGTTCTTC
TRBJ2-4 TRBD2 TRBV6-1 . CASRPERAGKNIQYF TGTGCCAGCAGACCTGAGAGAGCGGGAAAAAACATTCAGTACTTC
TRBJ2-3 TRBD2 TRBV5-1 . CASSLSGRTDTQYF TGCGCCAGCAGCCTTAGCGGGAGAACAGATACGCAGTATTTT
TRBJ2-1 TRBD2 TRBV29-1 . CSGTNSGRAFNNNEQFF TGCAGCGGGACCAATAGCGGGAGGGCCTTCAACAACAATGAGCAGTTCTTC
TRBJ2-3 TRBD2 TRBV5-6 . CASSRRSGNTDTQYF TGTGCCAGCAGCAGGCGTAGCGGGAATACAGATACGCAGTATTTT
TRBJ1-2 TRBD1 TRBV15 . CATSSGVKQDRHNYGYTF TGTGCCACCAGCAGTGGTGTTAAACAGGACAGGCACAACTATGGCTACACCTTC
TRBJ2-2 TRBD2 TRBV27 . CASRPLAGPGELFF TGTGCCAGCAGACCATTAGCGGGACCCGGGGAGCTGTTTTTT
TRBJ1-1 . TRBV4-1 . CASSQVRREVNTEAFF TGCGCCAGCAGCCAAGTCCGCAGGGAAGTGAACACTGAAGCTTTCTTT
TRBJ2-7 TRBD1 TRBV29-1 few CSVEGDRGNEQYF TGCAGCGTTGAGGGGGACAGGGGGAACGAGCAGTACTTC
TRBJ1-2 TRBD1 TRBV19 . CATTPNAGQGSGYTF TGTGCCACCACACCTAACGCGGGACAGGGGTCGGGCTACACCTTC
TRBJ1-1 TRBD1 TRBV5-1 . CASSWQGVEARTEAFF TGCGCCAGCAGCTGGCAGGGGGTAGAGGCTAGGACTGAAGCTTTCTTT
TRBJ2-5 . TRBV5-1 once CASSLVRQTETQYF TGCGCCAGCAGCTTGGTGCGGCAGACGGAGACCCAGTACTTC
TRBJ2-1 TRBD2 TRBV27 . CASSLGGRATEQFF TGTGCCAGCAGTTTAGGGGGGAGGGCCACTGAGCAGTTCTTC
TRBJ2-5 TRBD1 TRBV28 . CASTDDRGFETQYF TGTGCCAGCACTGATGACAGGGGATTCGAGACCCAGTACTTC
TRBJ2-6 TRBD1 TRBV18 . CASSLIQGSGANVLTF TGTGCCAGCTCACTTATACAGGGGTCTGGGGCCAACGTCCTGACTTTC
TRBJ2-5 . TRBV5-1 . CASSPSDLEETQYF TGCGCCAGCAGCCCCAGTGACTTAGAAGAGACCCAGTACTTC
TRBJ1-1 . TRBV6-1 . CASSELRNTEAFF TGTGCCAGCAGTGAATTGAGGAACACTGAAGCTTTCTTT
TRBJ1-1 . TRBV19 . CASSEGVDTEAFF TGTGCCAGTAGTGAGGGTGTCGACACTGAAGCTTTCTTT
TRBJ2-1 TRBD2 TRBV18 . CASSPSGGRRYNEQFF TGTGCCAGCTCACCAAGCGGCGGGAGGAGGTACAATGAGCAGTTCTTC
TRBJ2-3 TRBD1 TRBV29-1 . CSARLGQGFEDTQYF TGCAGCGCTCGTTTGGGACAGGGGTTTGAAGATACGCAGTATTTT
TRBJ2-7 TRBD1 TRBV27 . CASSRDPWDRGPSYEQYF TGTGCCAGCAGCCGAGACCCCTGGGACAGGGGGCCCTCCTACGAGCAGTACTTC
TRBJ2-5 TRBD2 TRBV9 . CASSVTGTKGETQYF TGTGCCAGCAGCGTCACCGGGACTAAGGGAGAGACCCAGTACTTC
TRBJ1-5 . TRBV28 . CASSLYGRDQPQHF TGTGCCAGCAGTTTATATGGGAGGGATCAGCCCCAGCATTTT
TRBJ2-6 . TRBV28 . CASSLLYSSGANVLTF TGTGCCAGCAGTTTACTCTACAGCTCTGGGGCCAACGTCCTGACTTTC
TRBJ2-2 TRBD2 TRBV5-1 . CASSLRGLAGASTGELFF TGCGCCAGCAGCTTGAGGGGACTAGCGGGAGCGAGCACCGGGGAGCTGTTTTTT
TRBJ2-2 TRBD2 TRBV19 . CASSPTGLAGARGATGELFF TGTGCCAGTAGTCCAACGGGACTAGCGGGAGCTAGAGGGGCCACCGGGGAGCTGTTTTTT
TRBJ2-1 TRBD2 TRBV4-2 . CASSQEGTSGRRGLNEQFF TGTGCCAGCAGCCAAGAGGGGACTAGCGGGAGGAGGGGGCTCAATGAGCAGTTCTTC
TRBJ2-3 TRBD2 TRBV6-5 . CASSFGTSGTLDF TGTGCCAGCAGTTTCGGGACTAGCGGGACTCTGGATTTT
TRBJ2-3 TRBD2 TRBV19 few CATRTSGRDTQYF TGTGCCACAAGGACTAGCGGGAGAGATACGCAGTATTTT
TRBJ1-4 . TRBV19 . CASAGGALDEKLFF TGTGCCAGTGCCGGCGGGGCGTTGGATGAAAAACTGTTTTTT
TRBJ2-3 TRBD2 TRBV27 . CASSRLSGSRNTQYF TGTGCCAGCAGTCGCCTAAGCGGGAGTCGGAATACGCAGTATTTT
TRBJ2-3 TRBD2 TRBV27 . CASSWGLAGVRRTDTQYF TGTGCCAGCAGTTGGGGACTAGCGGGAGTTCGCCGCACAGATACGCAGTATTTT
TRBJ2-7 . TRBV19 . CASIPRGSEGTYEQYF TGTGCCAGTATCCCCCGGGGAAGCGAAGGGACCTACGAGCAGTACTTC
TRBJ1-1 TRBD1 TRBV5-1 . CASSAGVTGALNTEAFF TGCGCCAGCAGCGCGGGGGTGACAGGGGCGTTGAACACTGAAGCTTTCTTT
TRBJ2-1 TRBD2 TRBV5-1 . CASTLGAGGYNEQFF TGCGCCAGCACCCTCGGGGCGGGAGGGTACAATGAGCAGTTCTTC
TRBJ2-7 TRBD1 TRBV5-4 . CASSPSPGQGVNEQYF TGTGCCAGCAGCCCGTCGCCGGGACAGGGGGTCAACGAGCAGTACTTC
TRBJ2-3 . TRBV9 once CASSPLQGSDTQYF TGTGCCAGCAGCCCCCTCCAGGGGTCAGATACGCAGTATTTT
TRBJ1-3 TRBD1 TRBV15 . CATSPGQTHSGNTIYF TGTGCCACCAGCCCGGGACAGACCCACTCTGGAAACACCATATATTTT
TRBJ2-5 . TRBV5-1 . CASSLSPVGGTQYF TGCGCCAGCAGCTTGAGCCCCGTTGGTGGGACCCAGTACTTC
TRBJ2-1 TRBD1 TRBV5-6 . CASSLEQGISSYNEQFF TGTGCCAGCAGCTTGGAACAGGGGATCAGCTCCTACAATGAGCAGTTCTTC
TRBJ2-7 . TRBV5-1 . CASSSSPGAGDYEQYF TGCGCCAGCAGTTCCTCACCAGGGGCGGGAGACTACGAGCAGTACTTC
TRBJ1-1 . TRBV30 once CAGRKFMSTEAFF TGTGCTGGGAGAAAATTCATGAGCACTGAAGCTTTCTTT
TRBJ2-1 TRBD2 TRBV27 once CASSFGGTSGRGEQFF TGTGCCAGCAGTTTTGGGGGGACTAGCGGGAGAGGTGAGCAGTTCTTC
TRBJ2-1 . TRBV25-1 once CASSGILNFQGEQFF TGTGCCAGCAGTGGTATCTTAAATTTTCAGGGTGAGCAGTTCTTC
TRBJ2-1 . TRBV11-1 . CASSQGRRVEQFF TGTGCCAGCAGCCAGGGACGGAGGGTTGAGCAGTTCTTC
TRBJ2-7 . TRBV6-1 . CASSEVRGYYEQYF TGTGCCAGCAGTGAAGTCAGGGGTTACTACGAGCAGTACTTC
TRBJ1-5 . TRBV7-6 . CASSLYGGLNQPQHF TGTGCCAGCAGCTTATATGGCGGGTTAAATCAGCCCCAGCATTTT
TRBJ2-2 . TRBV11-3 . CASSFNRAGELFF TGTGCCAGCAGCTTTAATCGGGCCGGGGAGCTGTTTTTT
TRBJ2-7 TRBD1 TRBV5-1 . CASSGGQGWEQYF TGCGCCAGCAGCGGGGGACAGGGGTGGGAGCAGTACTTC
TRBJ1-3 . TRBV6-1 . CASSVGMRSSGNTIYF TGTGCCAGCAGTGTCGGAATGAGGAGCTCTGGAAACACCATATATTTT
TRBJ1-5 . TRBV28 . CASSIRQTWDISNQPQHF TGTGCCAGCAGTATACGACAGACTTGGGATATAAGCAATCAGCCCCAGCATTTT
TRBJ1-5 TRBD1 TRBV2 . CASSDVLPGQGNQPQHF TGTGCCAGCAGTGACGTGCTGCCGGGACAGGGGAATCAGCCCCAGCATTTT
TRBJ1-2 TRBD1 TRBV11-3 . CASSPRTGEGYTF TGTGCCAGCAGCCCGCGGACAGGGGAAGGCTACACCTTC